This T cell receptor (beta chain) was identified during a study of beta chain features in type 1 diabetes. Trimming removed 3 bases from V and 3 bases from J, with 11 bases in between. Germline V lookup: CDR1 MDHEN, CDR2 SYDVKM. The CDR3 loop spans 14 amino acids. Cell sorting via CD45RO/CCR7/CD25/CD127/CD95/CD27 was performed to obtain CD4+ naive, central memory, regulatory and stem cell-like memory cells. A note on this clone: Antigen unknown.

Study observations and caveats: In the patient group, naive, central memory and Treg TCRB repertoires seemed more alike than in the healthy donor group.

Isolated RNA was reverse transcribed in full, so expressed TCRB transcripts were sequenced. TCRdb's table, derived via immunoSEQ multiplex PCR, lists solely in-frame clones and lacks some. The profile covers 150,000 to 170,000 clones, with about 8.5% appearing a single time and 0.5% to 0.65% taken by the ten largest. The genes are TRBV28 and TRBJ1-1; unclear D gene. Sequenced: central memory CD4+ T cells from blood. The clonotype originates from a young man in good health. CDR3 residues: CASSFFWRDTEAFF. The CDR3 nucleotides are TGTGCCAGCAGTTTTTTTTGGAGGGACACTGAAGCTTTCTTT.